This T cell receptor (beta chain) appears in the sequencing data of a study of cytomegalovirus exposure and HLA in healthy donors. In the study overall: Researchers found that roughly 80% of under 450 genotyped donors fell within the Caucasian-associated ancestry cluster.

This CDR3 region has 14 residues. V shed 6 bases and J shed 0 bases, with 8 bases lying between them. Germline CDR1 reads SNHLY; CDR2 reads FYNNEI. Primers included in the PCR were 60 Vbeta and 13 Jbeta primers. The table came from immunoSEQ multiplex PCR; TCRdb's copy has only in-frame clones and leaves some out. This table holds about 100,000 clones, roughly 78% found once. This receptor was taken from a woman aged 35 to 49 in good health and CMV-seronegative. The chain couples TRBV2 to TRBJ2-2, with D possibly being TRBD2 (6 bases). The specimen sequenced was PBMCs. In nucleotides, the CDR3 is TGTGCCAGCAGCGGGAGAACGAACACCGGGGAGCTGTTTTTT. This translates into CASSGRTNTGELFF.